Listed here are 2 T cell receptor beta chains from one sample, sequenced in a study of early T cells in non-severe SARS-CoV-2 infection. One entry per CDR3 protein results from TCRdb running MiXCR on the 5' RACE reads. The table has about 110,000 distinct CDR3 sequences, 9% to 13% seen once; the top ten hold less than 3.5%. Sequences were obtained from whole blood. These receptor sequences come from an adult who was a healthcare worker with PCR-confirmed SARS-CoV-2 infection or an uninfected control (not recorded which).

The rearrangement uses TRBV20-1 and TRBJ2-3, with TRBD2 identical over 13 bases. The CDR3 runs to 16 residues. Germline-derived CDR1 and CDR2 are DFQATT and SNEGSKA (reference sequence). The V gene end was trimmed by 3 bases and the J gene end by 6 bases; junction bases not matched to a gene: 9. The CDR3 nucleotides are TGCAGTGCTAGCCCACTAGCGGGGGGGAAGAAGGATACGCAGTATTTT. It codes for CSASPLAGGKKDTQYF.

Here the CDR3 DNA reads TGTGCCAGCAGTGAGAGGTTGCGGGAGGCTGTGAATGAGCAGTTCTTC. It encodes CASSERLREAVNEQFF. The chain is built from TRBV2 and TRBJ2-1, with TRBD2 identical over 8 bases. The CDR3 runs 16 residues. V lost 3 bases to trimming and J lost 7 bases; unmatched junction nucleotides: 11. The germline gives CDR1 SNHLY, CDR2 FYNNEI.